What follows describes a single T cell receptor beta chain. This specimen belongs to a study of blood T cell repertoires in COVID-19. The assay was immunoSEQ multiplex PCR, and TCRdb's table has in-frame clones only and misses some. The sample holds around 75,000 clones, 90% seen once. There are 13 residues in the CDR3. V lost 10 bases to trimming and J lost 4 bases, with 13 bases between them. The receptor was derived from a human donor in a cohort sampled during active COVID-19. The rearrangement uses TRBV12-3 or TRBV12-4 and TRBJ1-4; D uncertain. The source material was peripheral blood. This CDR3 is CATSWRSNEKLFF. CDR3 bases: TGTGCCACATCCTGGCGGAGTAATGAAAAACTGTTTTTT.